A selection of T cell receptor beta chains follows, all from one sample in a study of CD8 T cells in ankylosing spondylitis. In TCRdb, the 5' RACE reads were re-called with MiXCR into one record per CDR3 protein. This sample has approximately 140,000 distinct CDR3 sequences, with roughly 15% found just once. The sample consisted of blood, either unsorted or a sorted T cell fraction (not recorded which). The receptors shown here come from a male donor with ankylosing spondylitis. Each CDR3 is given with its conserved first and last residue. The D gene is left open where the match is weak. Clone size is given for some rows only: seen once, a few or many times, or a class if the clone is expanded.

J gene	V gene	clone size	D gene	CDR3 DNA	CDR3 protein
TRBJ2-1	TRBV27	.	.	TGTGCCAGCAGTTTATTTCTATCCTCCTACAATGAGCAGTTCTTC	CASSLFLSSYNEQFF
TRBJ2-1	TRBV27	.	TRBD2	TGTGCCAGCAGTTTGCGGGGGGCCTACAATGAGCAGTTCTTC	CASSLRGAYNEQFF
TRBJ1-4	TRBV2	few	TRBD1	TGTGCCAGCAGTGAAGCGACAGGACAGGGAAATGAAAAACTGTTTTTT	CASSEATGQGNEKLFF
TRBJ2-7	TRBV4-2	.	TRBD1	TGTGCCAGCAGCCTTCACCTACAGGGGGCCGTGCAGTACTTC	CASSLHLQGAVQYF
TRBJ1-3	TRBV5-1	few	.	TGCGCCAGCAGCTCAGGGGTACCTGGAAACACCATATATTTT	CASSSGVPGNTIYF
TRBJ2-1	TRBV10-2	.	TRBD1	TGCGCCACACACCAACAGGGGGCCGGCTGGGATGAGCAGTTCTTC	CATHQQGAGWDEQFF
TRBJ1-5	TRBV19	few	.	TGTGCCAGTGACAGGATTAGCATCTCCAATCAGCCCCAGCATTTT	CASDRISISNQPQHF
TRBJ2-5	TRBV27	.	.	TGTGCCAGCAGTTTAGATGGTGGGGCCCAAGAGACCCAGTACTTC	CASSLDGGAQETQYF
TRBJ2-1	TRBV5-6	few	TRBD2	TGTGCCAGCAGCTTGGAGGCAGTTGGGAGGGCCTACAATGAGCAGTTCTTC	CASSLEAVGRAYNEQFF
TRBJ1-6	TRBV20-1	.	.	TGCAGTGCTAGCCCGCTTAATTCACCCCTCCACTTT	CSASPLNSPLHF
TRBJ1-2	TRBV24-1	.	TRBD1	TGTGCCACCAGTGCGGGACAGAACTATGGCTACACCTTC	CATSAGQNYGYTF
TRBJ2-5	TRBV12-3/TRBV12-4	few	.	TGTGCCAGCAGTTTAGCACAGCTTGGCTACTTTCAAGAGACCCAGTACTTC	CASSLAQLGYFQETQYF
TRBJ1-1	TRBV12-3/TRBV12-4	few	.	TGTGCCAGCAGTTTAATGGCTACCGCGAACACTGAAGCTTTCTTT	CASSLMATANTEAFF
TRBJ2-1	TRBV28	.	.	TGTGCCAGCAGCCCTCTGATTGAGCAGTTCTTC	CASSPLIEQFF
TRBJ2-1	TRBV5-5	.	TRBD1	TGTGCCAGCAGCTGGGGACAGAACAATGAGCAGTTCTTC	CASSWGQNNEQFF
TRBJ1-1	TRBV15	few	.	TGTGCCACCAGCAGAGATCGACCGGGACAAATTATGAACACTGAAGCTTTCTTT	CATSRDRPGQIMNTEAFF
TRBJ2-2	TRBV9	few	.	TGTGCCAGCAGTCCCGAGAGTACCGGGGAGCTGTTTTTT	CASSPESTGELFF
TRBJ2-7	TRBV4-2	.	TRBD2	TGTGCCAGCAGCCAGGGACTAGCGGGAGTCGGAGAGCAGTACTTC	CASSQGLAGVGEQYF
TRBJ2-7	TRBV28	.	.	TGTGCCAGCAGTCCCCATTGGTTGGGGGGGCAGGGAAATAAAAAAACTGGCGAGCAGTACTTC	CASSPHWLGGQGNKKTGEQYF
TRBJ2-5	TRBV6-6	.	.	TGTGCCAGCAGTCCGGGAGATGGGACCCAGTACTTC	CASSPGDGTQYF
TRBJ2-2	TRBV27	.	.	TGTGCCAGCAGTTTAGTAGCAACCGGGGAGCTGTTTTTT	CASSLVATGELFF
TRBJ2-7	TRBV3-1	few	.	TGTGCCAGCAGCCAACGCCTCCGGGTCTCCACTACCTACGAGCAGTACTTC	CASSQRLRVSTTYEQYF
TRBJ2-5	TRBV18	few	TRBD1	TGTGCCAGCTCACCGGGACAGTACGTGGAGACCCAGTACTTC	CASSPGQYVETQYF
TRBJ2-1	TRBV5-1	few	TRBD1	TGCGCCAGCACTCCGACAGGGGGTCTCTACAATGAGCAGTTCTTC	CASTPTGGLYNEQFF
TRBJ1-2	TRBV20-1	.	.	TGCAGTGCTAGTGACGGAAGTGGCTACACCTTC	CSASDGSGYTF
TRBJ2-1	TRBV11-2	many	.	TGTGCCAGCAGCTTAGGTGAGCAGTTCTTC	CASSLGEQFF
TRBJ2-7	TRBV12-3/TRBV12-4	.	TRBD1	TGTGCCAGCAGTTTAATGTCGGGACAGGGGTCCTACGAGCAGTACTTC	CASSLMSGQGSYEQYF
TRBJ1-4	TRBV6-2/TRBV6-3	.	.	TGTGCCAGCAGTTACGACGGGACAACTAATGAAAAACTGTTTTTT	CASSYDGTTNEKLFF
TRBJ2-1	TRBV29-1	.	TRBD1	TGCAGCACTGAGTCCGGGACAGGGTACAATGAGCAGTTCTTC	CSTESGTGYNEQFF
TRBJ2-3	TRBV10-3	many	.	TGTGCCATCAGAAGGCAGGACACAGATACGCAGTATTTT	CAIRRQDTDTQYF
TRBJ2-1	TRBV20-1	few	TRBD2	TGCAGTGCTACGGTCGCGGGAGTTATCGACAATGAGCAGTTCTTC	CSATVAGVIDNEQFF
TRBJ2-7	TRBV7-9	few	.	TGTGCCAGCAGCTCCCTTTTCGAGCAGTACTTC	CASSSLFEQYF
TRBJ2-1	TRBV2	few	.	TGTGCCAAAAAGGTCGTAGGGGGACTCTACAATGAGCAGTTCTTC	CAKKVVGGLYNEQFF
TRBJ2-1	TRBV29-1	many	.	TGCAGCGTTGATAGAGGGATTAGCTCCTACAATGAGCAGTTCTTC	CSVDRGISSYNEQFF
TRBJ2-5	TRBV20-1	.	TRBD1	TGCAGTGTCTTCCCGGGACAGGGGGCTAGGGAGACCCAGTACTTC	CSVFPGQGARETQYF
TRBJ2-7	TRBV20-1	.	.	TGCAGTGCTATCTTTTACGGGAGCTCCTACGAGCAGTACTTC	CSAIFYGSSYEQYF
TRBJ2-5	TRBV6-5	few	.	TGTGCCAGCAGTTACACCCGGGATGAAGAGACCCAGTACTTC	CASSYTRDEETQYF
TRBJ2-7	TRBV7-9	.	.	TGTGCCAGCAGCCCCCCGGGGGCCCTGACTTACGAGCAGTACTTC	CASSPPGALTYEQYF
TRBJ2-2	TRBV4-3	.	.	TGCGCCAGCAGGGGAACGGGGGCTAGTTACACCGGGGAGCTGTTTTTT	CASRGTGASYTGELFF
TRBJ2-5	TRBV24-1	.	TRBD2	TGTGCCACCAGTTCGGGACTAGCCCTACGAGGTTACGAGACCCAGTACTTC	CATSSGLALRGYETQYF
TRBJ2-1	TRBV7-7	.	TRBD2	TGTGCTAGCAGCTTGATGGCTAGCGGGGACTACAATGAGCAGTTCTTC	CASSLMASGDYNEQFF
TRBJ1-4	TRBV27	few	.	TGTGCCAGCAGCCCAGGGGCGGAAAAACTGTTTTTT	CASSPGAEKLFF
TRBJ2-1	TRBV7-2	once	TRBD1	TGTGCCAGCAGTGGGCCGGGACAGGGTTTTTGGGAGCAGTTCTTC	CASSGPGQGFWEQFF
TRBJ2-1	TRBV29-1	many	.	TGCAGCGTTGAAGGGGAGGCCAGCTCCTACAATGAGCAGTTCTTC	CSVEGEASSYNEQFF
TRBJ1-3	TRBV29-1	few	.	TGCAGCGTTGAAGAGGGATTTGGAAACACCATATATTTT	CSVEEGFGNTIYF
TRBJ2-2	TRBV27	.	.	TGTGCCAGCAGTTGGACGAACACCGGGGAGCTGTTTTTT	CASSWTNTGELFF
TRBJ1-3	TRBV20-1	.	.	TGCAGTGCGAGAGGTATCTCGGGAAACACCATATATTTT	CSARGISGNTIYF
TRBJ2-3	TRBV11-2	few	TRBD2	TGTGCCAGCAGCTCCATAGCGGGAGGGCCATCTTTGGTTACAGATACGCAGTATTTT	CASSSIAGGPSLVTDTQYF